A selection of T cell receptor beta chains follows, all from one sample in a study of cytomegalovirus exposure and HLA in healthy donors. The table came from immunoSEQ multiplex PCR; TCRdb's copy has only in-frame clones and leaves some out. This sample's table reports just over 200,000 clones. Material: PBMCs. Receptors originate from a girl aged 2-10 years in good health and CMV-seropositive. Both conserved end residues are part of each CDR3. Fields, in order: V gene, CDR3 protein.

v_gene: TRBV27
CDR3aa: CASSFSLLGDTDTQYF

v_gene: TRBV28
CDR3aa: CASSLQVDLSGNTIYF

v_gene: TRBV28
CDR3aa: CASSLIRLEQYF

v_gene: TRBV2
CDR3aa: CASSGEIPINEKLFF

v_gene: TRBV7-9
CDR3aa: CASSPSLVRGTGELFF

v_gene: TRBV2
CDR3aa: CASSETPGGNQPQHF

v_gene: TRBV15
CDR3aa: CATSHALNEAFF

v_gene: TRBV7-2
CDR3aa: CASSLTSRAHTEAFF

v_gene: TRBV9
CDR3aa: CASSVRASSGLNTDTQYF

v_gene: TRBV6-1
CDR3aa: CASSEEALRLAGCDTQYF

v_gene: TRBV5-4
CDR3aa: CASSVGLAGSYEQYF

v_gene: TRBV28
CDR3aa: CASSYPGGPAYEQYF

v_gene: TRBV7-8
CDR3aa: CASSLSVTPIYEQYF

v_gene: TRBV11-2
CDR3aa: CASSSPGSGFLETQYF

v_gene: TRBV5-6
CDR3aa: CASSGPGGNEKLFF

v_gene: TRBV28
CDR3aa: CASSLPGTDTQYF

v_gene: TRBV7-8
CDR3aa: CATTGGTEAFF

v_gene: TRBV5-1
CDR3aa: CASSTRGTSRGNTGELFF

v_gene: TRBV14
CDR3aa: CASSNSGLRETQYF

v_gene: TRBV5-1
CDR3aa: CASSLGARVVLSGANVLTF

v_gene: TRBV6-6
CDR3aa: CASTRGLYGYTF

v_gene: TRBV7-9
CDR3aa: CASSLLWLAGGSGETQYF

v_gene: TRBV2
CDR3aa: CASTGDYNTEAFF

v_gene: TRBV2
CDR3aa: CASSKTRGIGNSPLHF

v_gene: TRBV2
CDR3aa: CASSDAGRSMNTEAFF

v_gene: TRBV14
CDR3aa: CASSQWGGQTGANVLTF

v_gene: TRBV7-9
CDR3aa: CASSSGLIAYNEQFF

v_gene: TRBV5-5
CDR3aa: CASSLVAGGPGELFF

v_gene: TRBV28
CDR3aa: CASSLSLPPSSYEQYF

v_gene: TRBV6-6
CDR3aa: CASRPTGLFYEQYF

v_gene: TRBV5-1
CDR3aa: CASSSTGGEYF

v_gene: TRBV7-7
CDR3aa: CASSLAGSTDTQYF

v_gene: TRBV28
CDR3aa: CASSLGTRRGRMNTEAFF

v_gene: TRBV19
CDR3aa: CASLGPQGATGELFF

v_gene: TRBV6-1
CDR3aa: CASRPGQGYEQYF

v_gene: TRBV7-2
CDR3aa: CASSLVPTGERWGYGYTF

v_gene: TRBV19
CDR3aa: CASSPQVQETQYF

v_gene: TRBV7-9
CDR3aa: CASSEGQGKDTQYF

v_gene: TRBV7-9
CDR3aa: CASSILQGLTYEQYF

v_gene: TRBV27
CDR3aa: CASSFSRNTGELFF

v_gene: TRBV2
CDR3aa: CASSDGSGYLDTQYF

v_gene: TRBV5-1
CDR3aa: CASSLGSLRDRKNIQYF

v_gene: TRBV7-8
CDR3aa: CASSPVGGSNNEQFF

v_gene: TRBV29-1
CDR3aa: CSVGGSFTGELFF

v_gene: TRBV5-1
CDR3aa: CASSSFRTANTGELFF

v_gene: TRBV7-2
CDR3aa: CASSLAGLNEKLFF

v_gene: TRBV7-3
CDR3aa: CASSPLGGDEQYF

v_gene: TRBV6-6
CDR3aa: CASSYAGSTDTQYF

v_gene: TRBV9
CDR3aa: CASSDRTGVYYGYTF

v_gene: TRBV10-3
CDR3aa: CAISDPFYNEQFF

v_gene: TRBV7-2
CDR3aa: CASSLGKGGQGNEQYF

v_gene: TRBV5-1
CDR3aa: CASSLVPAGTGDYYGYTF

v_gene: TRBV6-1
CDR3aa: CASSVGLGIREQYF

v_gene: TRBV15
CDR3aa: CATSRDWSSVQSQETQYF